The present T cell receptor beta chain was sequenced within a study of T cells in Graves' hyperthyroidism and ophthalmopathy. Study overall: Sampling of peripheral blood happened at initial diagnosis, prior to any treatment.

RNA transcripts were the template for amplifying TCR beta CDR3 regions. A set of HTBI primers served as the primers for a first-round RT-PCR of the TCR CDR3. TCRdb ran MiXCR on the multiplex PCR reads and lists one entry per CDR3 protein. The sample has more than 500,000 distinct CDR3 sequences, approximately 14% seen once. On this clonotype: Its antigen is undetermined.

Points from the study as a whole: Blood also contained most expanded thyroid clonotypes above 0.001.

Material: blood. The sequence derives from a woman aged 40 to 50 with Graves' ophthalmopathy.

CDR3 amino acids: CASSEDNDSNQPQHF. The CDR3 DNA reads as TGTGCCAGCAGTGAGGACAACGATAGCAATCAGCCCCAGCATTTT. The chain recombines TRBV27 with TRBJ1-5; a weak D match, TRBD1 (5 bases). Germline V gene data show CDR1 as MNHEY and CDR2 as SMNVEV (reference sequence). V was clipped by 5 bases and J by 0 bases, with 11 bases between them. The CDR3 length is 15 residues.